A single sample gave rise to the 29 T cell receptor beta chains below, sequenced in a study of regulatory T cells in long-lasting Graves disease. Arm-PCR with iRepertoire HTBI primers amplified the CDR3 regions for these TCR beta libraries. TCRdb fed the multiplex PCR reads into MiXCR, producing one record per CDR3 protein. The repertoire includes 400,000 to 500,000 distinct CDR3 sequences, about a sixth of them detected once, and 20% to 25% sits in the top ten. As to time point: newly diagnosed GD, antithyroid drugs for less than 3 months. RNA from PBMCs was the source of the TCR library. The sample was also linked to a second study, of T cells in Graves' hyperthyroidism and ophthalmopathy.

This sample comprised peripheral blood mononuclear cells (PBMCs), obtained at new diagnosis, from a patient treated with antithyroid drugs. Source of these receptors: a woman between 18 and 29 years old with Graves disease.

This clonotype was detected ten times or more. This rearrangement joins TRBV29-1 to TRBJ2-7, with 9 bases that match TRBD1. In germline, CDR1 is SQVTM, CDR2 ANQGSEA. J lost 7 bases, V lost 4 bases, and 8 bases had no gene match. The CDR3 runs to 13 residues. The CDR3 is CSVALTGGREQYF. Here the CDR3 DNA reads TGCAGCGTTGCCCTGACAGGGGGGAGAGAGCAGTACTTC.

V and J are TRBV20-1 and TRBJ2-1, with 8 bases matching TRBD1. The J segment lost 5 bases and the V segment lost 6 bases, leaving 9 bases of the junction unmatched. Per germline, CDR1 DFQATT and CDR2 SNEGSKA (reference sequence). The CDR3 extends over 14 amino acids. The CDR3 reads CSAAGQGPHNEQFF. The CDR3 region has the DNA TGCAGTGCGGCAGGACAGGGTCCTCACAATGAGCAGTTCTTC.

This clonotype was counted many times. The rearrangement uses TRBV28 and TRBJ2-5; 9 nucleotides agree with TRBD2. The trim removed 6 bases at V and 5 bases at J, leaving 7 bases unmatched. Germline V gene lookup returns CDR1 MDHEN and CDR2 SYDVKM. CDR3 length: 14 residues. The CDR3 protein is CASSPAGGRETQYF. The CDR3 region has the DNA TGTGCCAGCAGCCCAGCGGGAGGTCGGGAGACCCAGTACTTC.

CDR3: CASSQDASGSYEQFF. The CDR3 DNA is TGCGCCAGCAGCCAAGATGCTAGCGGGAGTTACGAGCAGTTCTTC. The gene calls are TRBV4-3 and TRBJ2-1; 10 bases fit TRBD2. This CDR3 contains 15 residues. V dropped 0 bases and J dropped 10; count of bases not matched to a gene: 6. CDR1 LGHNA and CDR2 YSLEER come from the germline V gene.

This clonotype has ten or more counts. This sequence joins TRBV5-1 and TRBJ1-6, with D unresolved. From germline, CDR1 is SGHRS and CDR2 YFSETQ. CDR3 length: 15 amino acids. Between the trimmed V and J ends, which lost 0 bases and 7 bases, there was a span of 11 bases. Here the CDR3 reads CASSLGRGKNSPLHF. The CDR3 DNA reads as TGCGCCAGCAGCTTGGGGCGCGGGAAAAATTCACCCCTCCACTTT.

This clonotype was detected ten times or more. This sequence joins TRBV5-5 and TRBJ2-3; D unclear. Looked up from germline, CDR1 is SGHKS and CDR2 is YYEKEE (reference sequence). Trimming cost V 0 bases and J 5 bases, with 10 bases left between them. The CDR3 loop spans 14 amino acids. The CDR3 reads CASSLELVIDTQYF. The CDR3 DNA reads TGTGCCAGCAGCTTGGAGCTAGTGATAGATACGCAGTATTTT.

This clonotype was recorded many times. This chain joins TRBV7-6 and TRBJ2-5; D not resolved. The CDR3 has 13 residues. Germline V CDR1 and CDR2: SGHVS, FNYEAQ. Between the trimmed V and J ends, which lost 3 bases and 2 bases, there was a span of 7 bases. CDR3 region: CASSLKDQETQYF. As DNA, the CDR3 is TGTGCCAGCAGCTTGAAGGATCAAGAGACCCAGTACTTC.

This clonotype was seen many times. The CDR3 nucleotides read TGTGCCAGCAGCTTGAGCGGGGCCGGGGGTGAGACCCAGTACTTC. This gives the protein CASSLSGAGGETQYF. The chain joins TRBV7-9 to TRBJ2-5, with 7 bases aligning to TRBD2. Unmatched junction bases numbered 9, after V lost 3 bases and J lost 5 bases. The CDR3 sequence is 15 residues long. The germline V gene encodes CDR1 SEHNR and CDR2 FQNEAQ (reference sequence).

The sample holds many counts of this clonotype. CDR3 DNA: TGTGCCAGCAGTTCCGCGGAATACAATGAGCAGTTCTTC. This encodes CASSSAEYNEQFF. The gene calls are TRBV6-9 and TRBJ2-1; D gene unclear. Germline V lookup: CDR1 MNHGY, CDR2 SVAAGI. Deletions cut 4 bases from V and 4 bases from J, with 8 bases between. CDR3 length: 13 residues.

This clonotype appeared many times. This chain links TRBV20-1 with TRBJ2-1; 9 bases are a match to TRBD2. Germline V gene data show CDR1 as DFQATT and CDR2 as SNEGSKA (reference sequence). V was pared by 4 bases and J by 2 bases, with 12 bases of the junction left unmatched. This CDR3 is 17 amino acids long. DNA of the CDR3: TGCAGTGCTACAAGCGCCTCGGGACTAGCCACCTACAATGAGCAGTTCTTC. Amino acid sequence: CSATSASGLATYNEQFF.

Many counts were recorded for this clonotype. The V call is TRBV7-3, the J call TRBJ2-1, with 10 bases identical to TRBD2. Germline values: CDR1 SGHTA, CDR2 FQGTGA. This CDR3 region has 15 residues. With 5 bases clipped from V and 8 bases from J, the junction kept 9 bases outside the gene matches. In DNA form, the CDR3 reads TGTGCCAGCAGCCCCGGGACTAGCGCTGCCCATGAGCAGTTCTTC. Its protein is CASSPGTSAAHEQFF.

This clonotype was recorded at least ten times. The chain carries TRBV5-1 and TRBJ2-1, with 8 bases lining up with TRBD2. V shed 3 bases and J 4 bases; nucleotides not matched to a gene: 12. Germline V lookup: CDR1 SGHRS, CDR2 YFSETQ. This CDR3 has 17 residues. CDR3 residues: CASSSSPAGAIYNEQFF. The CDR3 DNA sequence: TGCGCCAGCAGCTCTTCCCCAGCGGGAGCAATTTACAATGAGCAGTTCTTC.

This clonotype was observed at least ten times. The gene calls are TRBV20-1 and TRBJ2-1, with D perhaps TRBD2 (7 bases). This CDR3 has 17 amino acids. V dropped 2 bases and J dropped 3 bases, with 20 bases sitting between them. Germline V gene lookup returns CDR1 DFQATT and CDR2 SNEGSKA (reference sequence). The CDR3 region has the DNA TGCAGTGCTAGATCCCGAGGGGGGGCAACAAACTACAATGAGCAGTTCTTC. Protein product: CSARSRGGATNYNEQFF.

This clonotype was seen a handful of times. The chain joins TRBV10-1 to TRBJ1-1; D might be TRBD1 (5 bases). The CDR3 is made up of 13 amino acids. The germline V gene encodes CDR1 WNHNN and CDR2 SYGVQD (reference sequence). The V end lost 0 bases, the J end lost 6 bases, and 8 bases lay between the germline ends. CDR3 loop: CASSESGVPEAFF. The CDR3 DNA reads TGCGCCAGCAGTGAGTCGGGGGTCCCTGAAGCTTTCTTT.

In its sample, this clonotype was seen many times. The rearrangement links TRBV6-1 to TRBJ2-7, with 7 bases fitting TRBD1. CDR1 and CDR2 (germline): MNHNS, SASEGT. The ends lost 6 bases at V and 2 bases at J; junction bases unmatched: 4. The CDR3 runs 13 residues. CDR3 nucleotide sequence: TGTGCCAGCAGCCACAGGGGTGCCTACGAGCAGTACTTC. Protein product: CASSHRGAYEQYF.

This clonotype showed up many times. This sequence joins TRBV20-1 and TRBJ2-7, with 9 bases matching TRBD1. Germline lookup yields CDR1 DFQATT and CDR2 SNEGSKA (reference sequence). After removal of 1 base from V and 12 bases from J, the junction contained 4 bases not matched to a gene. This CDR3 is built from 11 residues. The CDR3 DNA reads as TGCAGTGCTAGAGTAGGGACAGGGTGGTACTTC. Translating it yields CSARVGTGWYF.

In this sample, this clonotype turned up a few times. An end of the junction does not agree with germline; a read error may underlie this. The rearrangement joins TRBV11-2 to TRBJ2-2, with a tentative D call TRBD1 (7 bases). Germline-derived CDR1 and CDR2 are SGHAT and FQNNGV. CDR3 length equals 18 residues. The CDR3 loop is CASSLAPDRSPVAGGLFF. Here the CDR3 DNA reads TGTGCCAGCAGCTTAGCCCCGGACAGGTCGCCTGTGGCCGGGGGGCTGTTTTTT.

This clonotype showed up many times. This sequence joins TRBV7-9 and TRBJ1-2, with TRBD1 identical over 7 bases. CDR3 size: 14 residues. Germline V gene lookup returns CDR1 SEHNR and CDR2 FQNEAQ (reference sequence). V shed 2 bases, J shed 7 bases, and the junction held 7 bases outside the gene matches. The CDR3 protein is CASSLTGQVPGYTF. CDR3 DNA: TGTGCCAGCAGCTTAACTGGACAGGTTCCTGGCTACACCTTC.

This clonotype was detected ten times or more. This chain connects TRBV11-1 to TRBJ2-4; 10 nucleotides match TRBD2. The CDR3 is 18 amino acids. Germline assignment: CDR1 SGHAT and CDR2 FQDESV (reference sequence). J gave up 1 base and V 3 bases, and 9 bases lay outside the gene matches. CDR3: CASSFRLAGEEAKNIQYF. The CDR3 DNA sequence: TGTGCCAGCAGCTTTAGGCTAGCGGGAGAAGAGGCCAAAAACATTCAGTACTTC.

This clonotype has a count of ten or more. The chain has TRBV7-2 and TRBJ1-4; 8 bases map to TRBD1. The CDR3 has 18 residues. After removal of 5 bases from V and 7 bases from J, the junction contained 18 bases not matched to a gene. From germline, CDR1 is SGHTA and CDR2 FQGNSA. The CDR3 sequence: CASSPSTGVHASSEKLFF. DNA of the CDR3: TGTGCCAGCAGCCCCTCGACAGGGGTGCACGCGAGTAGTGAAAAACTGTTTTTT.

On this clonotype itself: A much larger clone differs from this one at a single base, so this may be a read error. This chain joins TRBV4-1 and TRBJ2-1; D gene unclear. Germline CDR1 is MGHRA and CDR2 is YSYEKL. The length of the CDR3 is 16 residues. The CDR3 nucleotides are TGCGCCAGCAGCCAAGCTGACTCGAGCTCCTACAATGAGCAGTCCTTC. Residues: CASSQADSSSYNEQSF.

In its sample, this clonotype was seen many times. The chain has TRBV10-3 and TRBJ2-3, with 8 bases matching TRBD1. The V and J ends lost 0 bases and 6 bases, in that order; junction bases with no gene match: 5. Germline CDR1 is ENHRY and CDR2 is SYGVKD. This CDR3 is 15 amino acids long. CDR3 region: CAISESQQGADTQYF. In DNA, the CDR3 is TGTGCCATCAGTGAGTCCCAGCAGGGGGCTGATACGCAGTATTTT.

Comments on this clonotype: This could be a read error, since a much larger clone is one nucleotide away. The V call is TRBV5-1, the J call TRBJ2-1; 7 bases align to TRBD1. Germline assignment: CDR1 SGHRS and CDR2 YFSETQ. The CDR3 spans 16 residues. The junction had 15 bases not matched to a gene; V was cut back by 2 bases and J by 10 bases. The DNA of the CDR3 is TGCGCCAGCAGCTTAGGTACAGGGGCACAGGTCTACGAGCAGTTCTTC. This encodes CASSLGTGAQVYEQFF.

This clonotype appeared many times. V and J are TRBV28 and TRBJ1-6; the D is unclear. Germline-derived CDR1 and CDR2 are MDHEN and SYDVKM. V gave up 3 bases and J gave up 6 bases, with 12 bases separating them. The CDR3 has 15 residues. The DNA for the CDR3 is TGTGCCAGCAGTTTGACTGGCGAGGCTAATTCACCCCTCCACTTT. Protein product: CASSLTGEANSPLHF.

This clonotype has at least ten counts. This chain links TRBV11-2 with TRBJ2-3; weak D call: TRBD2 (6 bases). This CDR3 contains 16 residues. Trimming removed 1 base at V and 6 bases at J, with 17 bases between. In germline, CDR1 is SGHAT, CDR2 FQNNGV. CDR3 protein: CASSLGFSGVGDTQYF. CDR3 DNA: TGTGCCAGCAGCTTAGGTTTCTCGGGAGTTGGGGATACGCAGTATTTT.

This clonotype was seen many times. This chain uses TRBV7-9 with TRBJ2-2; TRBD2 aligns across 8 bases. This CDR3 has 17 amino acids. Trimming cost V 5 bases and J 2 bases; bases outside gene matches: 10. Germline V gene lookup returns CDR1 SEHNR and CDR2 FQNEAQ (reference sequence). The DNA for the CDR3 is TGTGCCAGCAGCCCTATATCCGGGAGGGCTAACACCGGGGAGCTGTTTTTT. This codes for CASSPISGRANTGELFF. Full variable domain (remainder filled in from reference TRBV7-9 and TRBJ2-2): DTGVSQNPRHKITKRGQNVTFRCDPISEHNRLYWYRQTLGQGPEFLTYFQNEAQLEKSRLLSDRFSAERPKGSFSTLEIQRTEQGDSAMYLCASSPISGRANTGELFFGEGSRLTVL.

The rearrangement joins TRBV7-3 to TRBJ2-1, with 7 positions matching TRBD2. V lost 4 bases, J lost 3 bases, and 9 bases stayed unmatched. The CDR3 runs to 16 residues. Germline loops: CDR1 SGHTA, CDR2 FQGTGA. The CDR3: CASSSLAGPGYNEQFF. The CDR3 region has the DNA TGTGCCAGCAGCTCTTTAGCGGGCCCCGGCTACAATGAGCAGTTCTTC.

The rearrangement uses TRBV5-6 and TRBJ2-5; 8 nucleotides match TRBD2. Germline V lookup: CDR1 SGHDT, CDR2 YYEEEE. The CDR3 sequence is 16 residues long. The junction had 8 bases not matched to a gene; V was cut back by 0 bases and J by 4 bases. Here the CDR3 reads CASSLEGSGGPETQYF. Written as DNA, the CDR3 is TGTGCCAGCAGCTTGGAGGGCTCGGGAGGGCCAGAGACCCAGTACTTC. Full variable domain (remainder filled in from reference TRBV5-6 and TRBJ2-5): DAGVTQSPTHLIKTRGQQVTLRCSPKSGHDTVSWYQQALGQGPQFIFQYYEEEERQRGNFPDRFSGHQFPNYSSELNVNALLLGDSALYLCASSLEGSGGPETQYFGPGTRLLVL.

Many counts were recorded for this clonotype. This sequence joins TRBV28 and TRBJ1-2; 9 bases fit TRBD1. CDR1 MDHEN and CDR2 SYDVKM come from the germline V gene. The CDR3 spans 15 residues. V lost 6 bases and J lost 3; bases outside the gene matches: 8. CDR3 residues: CASSQQGAPYYGYTF. DNA of the CDR3: TGTGCCAGCAGCCAACAGGGGGCCCCTTACTATGGCTACACCTTC.